These 16 T cell receptor beta chains originate from one sample sequenced in a study of T cells in localized non-small cell lung cancer. Method: immunoSEQ multiplex PCR; TCRdb's copy keeps in-frame clones and lacks some. In the table there are about 26,000 clones, about nine tenths of which are singletons. The sequencing here drew on peripheral blood, taken before any cancer treatment. These TCRs come from an older female donor with stage II squamous cell lung carcinoma.

The chain carries TRBV10-3 and TRBJ2-7, with D tentatively TRBD2 (5 bases). The CDR3 loop spans 16 amino acids. The V end was cut by 0 bases, the J end by 4 bases, with 16 bases between. From germline, CDR1 is ENHRY and CDR2 SYGVKD. In nucleotides, the CDR3 is TGTGCCATCAGTGAGTCTGTGGGGAGTCGGCCTTACGAGCAGTACTTC. It translates to CAISESVGSRPYEQYF.

The genes are TRBV6-5 and TRBJ2-3; the D gene could be TRBD1 or TRBD2 (5 bases each). Germline CDR1 reads MNHEY; CDR2 reads SVGAGI. The CDR3 has 16 amino acids. Trimming stripped 4 bases from V and 0 bases from J, with 14 bases between. CDR3 sequence (DNA): TGTGCCAGCAGTTTCTGGGACGGCAGGAGCACAGATACGCAGTATTTT. This codes for CASSFWDGRSTDTQYF.

The V and J genes are TRBV18 and TRBJ2-3, with D perhaps TRBD1 (5 bases). Per the germline V gene, CDR1 is KGHSH and CDR2 is LQKENI. The CDR3 is 15 amino acids. Trimming left V 3 bases short and J 4 bases short, with 14 bases between. CDR3 in amino acids: CASSPLGAVSDTQYF. CDR3 in DNA: TGTGCCAGCTCACCCCTTGGGGCGGTATCAGATACGCAGTATTTT.

The chain links TRBV4-3 to TRBJ2-2, with 11 bases aligning to TRBD1. CDR1 and CDR2 (germline): LGHNA, YSLEER. After removal of 4 bases from V and 6 bases from J, the junction contained 7 bases not matched to a gene. The CDR3 has 16 amino acids. The CDR3 loop reads CASSLRAGQGAGELFF. CDR3 nucleotides: TGCGCCAGCAGCCTCCGAGCGGGACAGGGGGCCGGGGAGCTGTTTTTT.

The rearrangement uses TRBV5-1 and TRBJ2-3, with TRBD2 identical over 10 bases. Germline CDR1 SGHRS, CDR2 YFSETQ. The CDR3 is 15 amino acids. With V trimmed by 1 base and J by 6 bases, 5 bases remained unmatched. CDR3 loop: CASSLPLAGEDTQYF. DNA of the CDR3: TGCGCCAGCAGCTTGCCGCTAGCGGGAGAGGATACGCAGTATTTT.

J is TRBJ2-7 and V is TRBV6-5, with unresolved D. Trimming left V 0 bases short and J 1 base short, with 10 bases between. This CDR3 is built from 15 residues. Germline-derived CDR1 and CDR2 are MNHEY and SVGAGI. CDR3 region: CASSYSALGSYEQYF. In nucleotides, the CDR3 is TGTGCCAGCAGTTACTCGGCACTGGGGTCCTACGAGCAGTACTTC.

This rearrangement joins TRBV30 to TRBJ1-6, with D unclear. From germline, CDR1 is GTSNPN and CDR2 SVGIG (reference sequence). The V gene lost 5 bases and the J gene lost 6 bases, with 11 bases spanning the gap. The length of the CDR3 is 13 residues. CDR3 loop: CAWGTAPNSPLHF. CDR3 sequence (DNA): TGTGCCTGGGGAACAGCCCCTAATTCACCCCTCCACTTT.

The chain combines TRBV21-1 with TRBJ2-3; the DNA was not used to check the table's D call, TRBD2. TRBV21-1 is termed a pseudogene. The CDR3 has 14 residues. For the CDR3, the DNA is TGTGCCAGCAGCAAATCATGCGCGGGCTTAAATCTGTATTTT. Protein sequence: CASSKSCAGLNLYF.

The V and J genes are TRBV20-1 and TRBJ2-4; D could derive from TRBD1 or TRBD2 (5 bases each). The CDR3 loop spans 11 amino acids. V was pared by 8 bases and J by 9 bases, with 14 bases between. CDR1 DFQATT and CDR2 SNEGSKA come from the germline V gene (reference sequence). CDR3 bases: TGCAGTCCGAGGGGTGGGGGCATTCAGTACTTC. It is translated as CSPRGGGIQYF.

The chain joins TRBV5-5 to TRBJ1-2; no clear D. The CDR3 is 14 residues long. Per germline, CDR1 SGHKS and CDR2 YYEKEE (reference sequence). Trimming took 4 bases from V and 4 from J, leaving 14 bases between them. The CDR3 region has the DNA TGTGCCAGCAGCGTCTCGGCGGGTGGCTATGGCTACACCTTC. Its protein is CASSVSAGGYGYTF.

The rearrangement links TRBV7-9 to TRBJ1-1; D unclear. Germline values: CDR1 SEHNR, CDR2 FQNEAQ (reference sequence). The V gene lost 1 base and the J gene lost 4 bases, with 13 bases spanning the gap. There are 15 residues in the CDR3. The CDR3 sequence: CASSLVGGSSTEAFF. CDR3 sequence (DNA): TGTGCCAGCAGCTTAGTGGGTGGAAGTAGCACTGAAGCTTTCTTT. The entire variable domain, with the rest obtained from reference TRBV7-9 and TRBJ1-1, is as follows: DTGVSQNPRHKITKRGQNVTFRCDPISEHNRLYWYRQTLGQGPEFLTYFQNEAQLEKSRLLSDRFSAERPKGSFSTLEIQRTEQGDSAMYLCASSLVGGSSTEAFFGQGTRLTVV.

The chain recombines TRBV29-1 with TRBJ1-1, with D uncertain. This CDR3 spans 16 amino acids. V lost 1 base and J 4 bases, leaving 19 bases between the germline ends. Germline V CDR1 and CDR2: SQVTM, ANQGSEA. The CDR3 nucleotides read TGCAGCGTTGAAGGGGTCTTGGGGTTGTTGAGCACTGAAGCTTTCTTT. Translating it yields CSVEGVLGLLSTEAFF.

J is TRBJ2-1 and V is TRBV7-8, with 10 bases identical to TRBD2. The CDR3 is 17 residues long. V shed 5 bases and J 7 bases; nucleotides not matched to a gene: 14. Germline loops: CDR1 SGHVS, CDR2 FQNEAQ. The CDR3 loop reads CASSAKVGLAGVNEQFF. DNA of the CDR3: TGTGCCAGCAGCGCAAAGGTGGGTCTAGCGGGAGTTAATGAGCAGTTCTTC. Combining the CDR3 with reference TRBV7-8 and TRBJ2-1 gives the whole variable domain GAGVSQSPRYKVAKRGQDVALRCDPISGHVSLFWYQQALGQGPEFLTYFQNEAQLDKSGLPSDRFFAERPEGSVSTLKIQRTQQEDSAVYLCASSAKVGLAGVNEQFFGPGTRLTVL.

V is TRBV6-1 and J is TRBJ2-1; TRBD2 matches 7 bases. The CDR3 has 17 amino acids. V shed 3 bases, J shed 9 bases, and the junction held 17 bases outside the gene matches. Germline V lookup: CDR1 MNHNS, CDR2 SASEGT. CDR3 protein: CASSDLPGRGSLGEQFF. CDR3 bases: TGTGCCAGCAGTGACCTTCCGGGGCGGGGGAGTCTGGGTGAGCAGTTCTTC.

The table lists this clone with a count of one. The chain carries TRBV9 and TRBJ1-3, with 7 bases that match TRBD1. The CDR3 contains 18 residues. J was trimmed by 3 bases and V by 0 bases; bases with no gene match: 12. Per the germline V gene, CDR1 is SGDLS and CDR2 is YYNGEE. This CDR3 is CASSVGPPTGRGGNTIYF. The CDR3 nucleotides are TGTGCCAGCAGCGTAGGACCCCCGACAGGGAGAGGTGGAAACACCATATATTTT.

The chain combines TRBV28 with TRBJ1-1, with 8 bases fitting TRBD1. Trimming cost V 5 bases and J 1 base; bases outside gene matches: 3. The germline V gene has CDR1 MDHEN and CDR2 SYDVKM. The CDR3 sequence is 14 residues long. Here the CDR3 reads CASSPGGRNTEAFF. CDR3 sequence (DNA): TGTGCCAGCAGTCCAGGGGGCCGGAACACTGAAGCTTTCTTT.